Listed below are T cell receptor beta chains from one sample, sequenced in a study of shared clonotypes between healthy human individuals. Using immunoSEQ multiplex PCR, the repertoire was profiled, and TCRdb retains in-frame clones only, with some absent. This sample has some 2.4 million clones, with 93% found just once. Sequenced material: naive CD4+ T cells from PBMCs. The receptors stem from a man between 18 and 35 years old in good health. Some clones in this sample may be carry-over from other donors' samples. CDR3s include the opening cysteine and the closing phenylalanine or tryptophan. The D gene is left open where the match is weak. Size is omitted from some rows. Given values are once, few, many or a class for expanded clones.

D,size,V,J,CDR3,DNA
-,-,TRBV10-3,TRBJ2-7,CAISEWQGTFYEQYF,TGTGCCATCAGTGAGTGGCAGGGCACATTCTACGAGCAGTACTTC
-,-,TRBV4-2,TRBJ2-4,CASSQVWSGPNKNIQYF,TGTGCCAGCAGCCAAGTCTGGAGCGGGCCGAACAAAAACATTCAGTACTTC
-,-,TRBV27,TRBJ2-7,CASSPDYLSYEQYF,TGTGCCAGCAGTCCGGACTACTTGAGCTACGAGCAGTACTTC
TRBD2,-,TRBV10-3,TRBJ2-2,CAIGETSGRLTNTGELFF,TGTGCCATCGGGGAGACTAGCGGGAGGTTAACGAACACCGGGGAGCTGTTTTTT
TRBD2,-,TRBV27,TRBJ2-7,CASSFLSGRSEQYF,TGTGCCAGCAGTTTCCTCAGCGGGAGGAGCGAGCAGTACTTC
TRBD2,-,TRBV5-1,TRBJ2-1,CASSSGTIAGGLRNEQFF,TGCGCCAGCAGCTCCGGGACAATAGCGGGAGGGCTAAGGAATGAGCAGTTCTTC
-,-,TRBV11-1,TRBJ1-4,CASSWGRTNEKLFF,TGTGCCAGCAGTTGGGGACGGACTAATGAAAAACTGTTTTTT
TRBD2,-,TRBV18,TRBJ2-1,CASSPTSGSYNEQFF,TGTGCCAGCTCACCGACTAGCGGCTCCTACAATGAGCAGTTCTTC
TRBD1,once,TRBV28,TRBJ1-1,CASSSLGQGASQAEAFF,TGTGCCAGCAGTTCCCTTGGGCAGGGGGCAAGTCAAGCTGAAGCTTTCTTT
-,-,TRBV7-3,TRBJ1-1,CASSSLRRGTEAFF,TGTGCCAGCAGCTCGCTCCGCCGGGGCACTGAAGCTTTCTTT
TRBD1,-,TRBV6-5,TRBJ1-5,CASSSTGEGNQPQHF,TGTGCCAGCAGCTCGACAGGGGAAGGCAATCAGCCCCAGCATTTT
-,-,TRBV29-1,TRBJ2-5,CSAGDTPETQYF,TGCAGCGCCGGGGACACCCCGGAGACCCAGTACTTC
TRBD1,-,TRBV5-4,TRBJ2-2,CASSLGQGIRELFF,TGTGCCAGCAGCCTTGGACAGGGGATCAGGGAGCTGTTTTTT
-,-,TRBV5-5,TRBJ1-2,CASSLGTATNYGYTF,TGTGCCAGCAGCTTGGGGACGGCCACTAACTATGGCTACACCTTC
TRBD1,-,TRBV6-1,TRBJ2-2,CASSWDRVAGELFF,TGTGCCAGCAGTTGGGACAGGGTCGCCGGGGAGCTGTTTTTT
-,-,TRBV29-1,TRBJ2-7,CSAGVDYEQYF,TGCAGCGCCGGGGTAGACTACGAGCAGTACTTC
TRBD2,-,TRBV4-2,TRBJ2-5,CASSQVTSGQETQYF,TGTGCCAGCAGCCAAGTGACTAGCGGACAAGAGACCCAGTACTTC